What follows are 6 T cell receptor beta chains derived from one specimen sequenced in a study of blood T cells in healthy people across ages. For the second PCR, which ran for 7 to 11 cycles, a sample-barcoded 5' primer and a J-beta primer mix were used. TCRdb reprocessed the 5' RACE reads via MiXCR and lists one record per CDR3 protein. This sample has about 400,000 distinct CDR3 sequences; 50% to 60% occur once, and the top ten carry 45% to 60%. The source material was blood. These receptors were obtained from a man in his 60s in good health.

This clonotype was detected ten times or more. This chain uses TRBV7-6 with TRBJ2-5; TRBD2 might be the D (6 bases). V was cut by 1 base and J by 1 base, with 19 bases left in between. This CDR3 contains 18 residues. Germline V gene sequence: CDR1 SGHVS, CDR2 FNYEAQ. Here the CDR3 DNA reads TGTGCCAGCAGCTTAGGGACTACCTGGGCTAAGATCCAAGAGACCCAGTACTTC. Encoded protein: CASSLGTTWAKIQETQYF.

The V call is TRBV10-3, the J call TRBJ2-7; D possibly matches TRBD1 or TRBD2 (5 bases each). The CDR3 is made up of 13 amino acids. Germline loops: CDR1 ENHRY, CDR2 SYGVKD. With 5 bases removed from V and 2 bases from J, the gap between germline ends came to 10 bases. DNA of the CDR3: TGTGCCATCAGTAACGGGGCCGCCTACGAGCAGTACTTC. It is translated as CAISNGAAYEQYF.

The V gene is TRBV12-3 or TRBV12-4, the J gene TRBJ1-1; unclear D gene. V shed 5 bases and J shed 1 base, with 8 bases lying between them. The CDR3 has 13 amino acids. This CDR3 is CASSPSTNTEAFF. The CDR3, as DNA: TGTGCCAGCAGTCCCAGCACGAACACTGAAGCTTTCTTT.

V and J are TRBV6-2 or TRBV6-3 and TRBJ2-5; D call uncertain. CDR1 and CDR2 (germline): MNHEY, SVGEGT. V was pared by 3 bases and J by 11 bases, with 13 bases between. This CDR3 is 12 amino acids long. CDR3 in amino acids: CASSYRNYGQYF. CDR3 nucleotide sequence: TGTGCCAGCAGTTATCGGAACTACGGGCAGTACTTC.

This clonotype was seen a handful of times. This rearrangement joins TRBV28 to TRBJ2-3, with D tentatively TRBD1 or TRBD2 (5 bases each). CDR1 is MDHEN and CDR2 is SYDVKM in the germline V gene. The CDR3 loop spans 13 amino acids. Trimming removed 4 bases at V and 7 bases at J, with 12 bases between. CDR3 region: CASSSGASNTQYF. DNA for the CDR3: TGTGCCAGCAGTTCCGGGGCTTCCAATACGCAGTATTTT.

V usage is TRBV9 and J usage is TRBJ2-7; perhaps TRBD2 as D (6 bases). The CDR3 has 17 residues. The V and J ends lost 0 bases and 7 bases respectively, with 23 bases between them. Germline values: CDR1 SGDLS, CDR2 YYNGEE. The CDR3 bases are TGTGCCAGCAGCGTAGGGAACGGGAGAAGCCTATACAATGAGCAGTACTTC. Translation gives CASSVGNGRSLYNEQYF.